This is a list of T cell receptor beta chains from one sample in a study of shared clonotypes between healthy human individuals. Profiled with immunoSEQ multiplex PCR; TCRdb holds only in-frame clones, not every one. The sample contains under 700,000 clones, about 95% of which appear only once. The sample comprised naive CD8+ T cells sorted from blood. The receptor set was obtained from a woman aged 30 to 39 in good health. CDR3s include the opening cysteine and the closing phenylalanine or tryptophan. A D gene is named only where the DNA matches it firmly. Some rows mark clone size as missing; the rest say once, few, many or name a class of expanded clone.

d_call j_call clone_size v_call cdr3_nt cdr3_aa
- TRBJ2-1 - TRBV11-2 TGTGCCAGCAGCGTCGGGGCGGGCTACAATGAGCAGTTCTTC CASSVGAGYNEQFF
TRBD2 TRBJ2-3 - TRBV4-1 TGCGCCAGCAGCCACCTCGGGAGGGACACAGATACGCAGTATTTT CASSHLGRDTDTQYF
TRBD1 TRBJ1-1 - TRBV15 TGTGCCACCAGCTACACAGGGGGCACGACTGAAGCTTTCTTT CATSYTGGTTEAFF
TRBD2 TRBJ2-7 once TRBV2 TGTGCAGGCGGGCTCCTAGCGGGAGGTCTACCCTCCTACGAGCAGTACTTC CAGGLLAGGLPSYEQYF
TRBD1 TRBJ2-5 - TRBV13 TGTGCCAGCAGTTATGACAGGGAGGAGACCCAGTACTTC CASSYDREETQYF
- TRBJ2-7 - TRBV27 TGTGCCAGCAGTTGGGCCCCCGGTGCCTACGAGCAGTACTTC CASSWAPGAYEQYF
- TRBJ1-1 once TRBV9 TGTGCCAGCAGCGTAGGGGGTGGGAGGTCATACACTGAAGCTTTCTTT CASSVGGGRSYTEAFF
- TRBJ1-5 - TRBV28 TGTGCCAGCACCGACAGTTTCGCTCAGCCCCAGCATTTT CASTDSFAQPQHF
TRBD1 TRBJ2-7 - TRBV7-9 TGTGCCAGCAGCTCCTCGCGGACAGGCGAGCAGTACTTC CASSSSRTGEQYF
TRBD1 TRBJ1-5 - TRBV27 TGTGCCAGCAGTTTAGACAGGGGGCGTCAGCCCCAGCATTTT CASSLDRGRQPQHF
TRBD2 TRBJ2-1 - TRBV7-9 TGTGCCAGCAGCCCTGGGACTAGCGAGTCCTACAATGAGCAGTTCTTC CASSPGTSESYNEQFF
TRBD1 TRBJ1-1 - TRBV29-1 TGCAGCGTTTCGACAGGGGTCACTGAAGCTTTCTTT CSVSTGVTEAFF
- TRBJ2-7 - TRBV7-8 TGTGCCAGCAGCCACTCCTACGAGCAGTACTTC CASSHSYEQYF
- TRBJ2-7 - TRBV13 TGTGCCAGCAGCTCTGAGGACTCCTACGAGCAGTACTTC CASSSEDSYEQYF
TRBD2 TRBJ2-3 - TRBV9 TGTGCCAGCAGCGTAGGGTTTCTTATTAGCGGGGCGGGCACAGATACGCAGTATTTT CASSVGFLISGAGTDTQYF
TRBD1 TRBJ2-1 - TRBV29-1 TGCAGCGTTGTGGGGACAGAGTCCTACAATGAGCAGTTCTTC CSVVGTESYNEQFF
TRBD2 TRBJ2-5 - TRBV2 TGTGCCACCCTAGCAGTGAATTTAGCGGGAGGGAATAGGGAGACCCAGTACTTC CATLAVNLAGGNRETQYF
- TRBJ2-1 - TRBV10-1 TGCGCCAGCAGTGAGACCATCTACAATGAGCAGTTCTTC CASSETIYNEQFF
- TRBJ2-2 - TRBV7-9 TGTGCCAGCAGCTTAGATGTGAAGACCGGGGAGCTGTTTTTT CASSLDVKTGELFF
- TRBJ2-5 - TRBV5-4 TGTGCCAGCAGCCAACAGGGTTTTGGGGAGACCCAGTACTTC CASSQQGFGETQYF
- TRBJ2-3 - TRBV28 TGTGCCAGCAGTTTATCCGGGCTAGCGGATACGCAGTATTTT CASSLSGLADTQYF
TRBD1 TRBJ1-1 - TRBV6-4 TGTGCCAGCAGTCTTTACCGGGACAGGGAAGCTTTCTTT CASSLYRDREAFF
- TRBJ2-1 - TRBV5-4 TGTGCCAGCAGCTTTTACAATGAGCAGTTCTTC CASSFYNEQFF
TRBD2 TRBJ2-7 once TRBV28 TGTGCCAGCAGTTTATCGGGAGGAACCTACGAGCAGTACTTC CASSLSGGTYEQYF
- TRBJ2-7 - TRBV29-1 TGCAGCGTTGTCGGGGGCTACGAGCAGTACTTC CSVVGGYEQYF
TRBD1 TRBJ1-1 - TRBV28 TGTGCCAGCAGCCCCAGACAGGGGGTTTTTACTGAAGCTTTCTTT CASSPRQGVFTEAFF
- TRBJ1-5 - TRBV28 TGTGCCAGCAGTTTAGTGGGGGCAGGGCAGCCCCAGCATTTT CASSLVGAGQPQHF
TRBD2 TRBJ2-7 - TRBV6-1 TGTGCCAGCAGTGACAAAATCCTAGCGGGAGGGCACGAGCAGTACTTC CASSDKILAGGHEQYF
- TRBJ2-1 - TRBV19 TGTGCCAGTAGTACTCAGGGAAGCTCCTACAATGAGCAGTTCTTC CASSTQGSSYNEQFF
- TRBJ2-7 - TRBV2 TGTGCCAGCACGCTGAACCCGGACCACGAGCAGTACTTC CASTLNPDHEQYF
- TRBJ1-2 - TRBV15 TGTGCCACCAGCAGAGACGGACAGCCCTATGGCTACACCTTC CATSRDGQPYGYTF
- TRBJ2-1 - TRBV29-1 TGCAGCGTTGAATCTCCGGGTTCGGGGCCGGAGCAGTTCTTC CSVESPGSGPEQFF
- TRBJ2-3 - TRBV6-5 TGTGCCAGCAGTTACTCGGCAGCAACTAGCACAGATACGCAGTATTTT CASSYSAATSTDTQYF
- TRBJ1-2 - TRBV27 TGTGCCAGCAGGACGCGGCGGGATACCTATGGCTACACCTTC CASRTRRDTYGYTF
- TRBJ1-1 - TRBV19 TGTGCCAGTATTCTCAGAGCGGCGGGCACTGAAGCTTTCTTT CASILRAAGTEAFF
- TRBJ2-5 - TRBV7-9 TGTGCCAGCAGCCCTGACGAAAGACAAGAGACCCAGTACTTC CASSPDERQETQYF
- TRBJ2-5 - TRBV13 TGTGCCAGCAGCTCCTCAGGGGAAGAGACCCAGTACTTC CASSSSGEETQYF
- TRBJ1-5 - TRBV5-5 TGTGCCAGCAGCCTATGGGACAACAATCAGCCCCAGCATTTT CASSLWDNNQPQHF
TRBD1 TRBJ2-2 - TRBV27 TGTGCCAGCAGTCCGTCCCGGGACAGGGAAAACACCGGGGAGCTGTTTTTT CASSPSRDRENTGELFF
- TRBJ2-7 - TRBV5-6 TGTGCCAGCAGCTTGTCTCTTACCGACTACGAGCAGTACTTC CASSLSLTDYEQYF
TRBD1 TRBJ1-2 - TRBV5-4 TGTGCCAGCAGAACCGGACAGGGGGTCTACACCTTC CASRTGQGVYTF
- TRBJ2-7 - TRBV21-1 TGTGCCAGCAGCAAAGAGAGGGACAGCGCCTCCTACGAGCAGTACTTC CASSKERDSASYEQYF
- TRBJ1-5 - TRBV15 TGTGCCACCAGCCACGGAGGTTATAGCAATCAGCCCCAGCATTTT CATSHGGYSNQPQHF
- TRBJ2-7 - TRBV28 TGTGCCAGCAGTCGTGGTCAGGAGCAGTACTTC CASSRGQEQYF